This T cell receptor beta chain was recorded in a study of fetal regulatory T cell absence and autoimmunity. Measured with immunoSEQ multiplex PCR; TCRdb has only the in-frame clones, and not every one. This sample yields approximately 94,000 clones, of which about two thirds are seen a single time; about 2.1% belongs to the top ten. Germline V gene lookup returns CDR1 MNHNY and CDR2 SVGAGI (reference sequence). The CDR3 is 14 amino acids. The V end lost 0 bases, the J end lost 8 bases, and 13 bases lay between the germline ends. Sequencing was done on a sample of pancreas tissue. This TCR was sampled from a male donor with IPEX syndrome. The chain is built from TRBV6-6 and TRBJ1-1; a weak D match, TRBD1 (5 bases). DNA of the CDR3: TGTGCCAGCAGTTACTCGAAGTCCAGGGTCGAAGCTTTCTTT. It encodes CASSYSKSRVEAFF.